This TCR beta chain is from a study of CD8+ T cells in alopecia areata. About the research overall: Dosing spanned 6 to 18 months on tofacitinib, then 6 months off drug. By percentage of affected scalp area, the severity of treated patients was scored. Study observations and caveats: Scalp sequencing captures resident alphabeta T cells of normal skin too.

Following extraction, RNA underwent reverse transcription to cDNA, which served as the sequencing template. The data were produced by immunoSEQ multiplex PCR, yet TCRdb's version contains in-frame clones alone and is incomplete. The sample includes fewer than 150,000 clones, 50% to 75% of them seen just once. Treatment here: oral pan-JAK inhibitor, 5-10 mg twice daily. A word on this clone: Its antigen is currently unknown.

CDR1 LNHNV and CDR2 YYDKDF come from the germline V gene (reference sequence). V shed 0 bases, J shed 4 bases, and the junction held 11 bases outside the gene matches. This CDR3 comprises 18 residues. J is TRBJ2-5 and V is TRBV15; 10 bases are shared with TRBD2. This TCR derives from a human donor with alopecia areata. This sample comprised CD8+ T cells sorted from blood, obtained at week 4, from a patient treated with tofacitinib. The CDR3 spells CATSRDLLAGRDGETQYF. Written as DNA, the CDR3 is TGTGCCACCAGCAGAGATCTACTAGCGGGACGGGACGGAGAGACCCAGTACTTC.